A single sample gave rise to the 23 T cell receptor beta chains below, sequenced in a study of cytomegalovirus exposure and HLA in healthy donors. PCR involved 60 Vbeta and 13 Jbeta primers. Some clones are missing from TCRdb's copy, which holds only in-frame ones; the method was immunoSEQ multiplex PCR. The table includes about 92,000 clones, roughly 81% detected once. Input material: PBMCs. These TCRs come from a woman aged 18-30 years in good health and CMV-seropositive.

The chain combines TRBV7-9 with TRBJ2-2; unclear D gene. With 4 bases removed from V and 5 bases from J, the gap between germline ends came to 14 bases. Germline V gene sequence: CDR1 SEHNR, CDR2 FQNEAQ (reference sequence). The CDR3 is 15 residues long. The CDR3 protein is CASSSVPTGTGELFF. CDR3 coding DNA: TGTGCCAGCAGCTCCGTCCCAACCGGGACCGGGGAGCTGTTTTTT.

The chain recombines TRBV4-1 with TRBJ2-7; 10 nucleotides line up with TRBD2. The ends lost 0 bases at V and 3 bases at J; junction bases unmatched: 5. The CDR3 has 16 residues. Germline V lookup: CDR1 MGHRA, CDR2 YSYEKL. This chain's CDR3 is CASSQEKGLANYEQYF. The CDR3 region has the DNA TGCGCCAGCAGCCAAGAGAAGGGACTAGCGAACTACGAGCAGTACTTC.

J is TRBJ1-2 and V is TRBV11-1; a weak D match, TRBD1 (6 bases). The V and J ends lost 5 bases and 1 base respectively, with 11 bases between them. The CDR3 contains 14 residues. Germline-derived CDR1 and CDR2 are SGHAT and FQDESV (reference sequence). The CDR3: CASSEGQYNYGYTF. The CDR3 DNA follows: TGTGCCAGCAGCGAAGGACAGTATAACTATGGCTACACCTTC. Filled out from reference TRBV11-1 and TRBJ1-2, the complete variable domain reads EAEVAQSPRYKITEKSQAVAFWCDPISGHATLYWYRQILGQGPELLVQFQDESVVDDSQLPKDRFSAERLKGVDSTLKIQPAELGDSAMYLCASSEGQYNYGYTFGSGTRLTVV.

This clone appeared a few times. The chain links TRBV16 to TRBJ1-3; D not resolved. Germline V gene sequence: CDR1 KGHSY, CDR2 FQNENV. V lost 4 bases and J lost 5, with 9 bases in between. This CDR3 comprises 13 residues. The CDR3 is CASSLLIRNTIYF. Here the CDR3 DNA reads TGTGCCAGCAGCCTCCTTATTAGAAACACCATATATTTT.

V usage is TRBV30 and J usage is TRBJ2-1, with TRBD1 matching over 8 bases. Germline V gives CDR1 GTSNPN, CDR2 SVGIG (reference sequence). CDR3 length equals 15 residues. Germline trimming cut 4 bases from V and 5 bases from J; bases unmatched to any gene: 10. Here the CDR3 DNA reads TGTGCCTGGACCGTTCAGGGGGCGTCCGACAATGAGCAGTTCTTC. The encoded protein is CAWTVQGASDNEQFF.

The genes are TRBV7-6 and TRBJ2-5; the D is unclear. CDR1 is SGHVS and CDR2 is FNYEAQ in the germline V gene. The germline V and J ends were trimmed by 5 bases and 5 bases, with 12 bases remaining between them. The length of the CDR3 is 13 residues. CDR3 in DNA: TGTGCCAGCAGCCTCTATGATTCGGAGACCCAGTACTTC. Encoded protein: CASSLYDSETQYF.

The genes are TRBV15 and TRBJ2-7; D is unresolved. Germline V gives CDR1 LNHNV, CDR2 YYDKDF (reference sequence). This CDR3 is 13 amino acids long. Trimming pared 0 bases from V and 3 bases from J, leaving 6 bases between. Written as DNA, the CDR3 is TGTGCCACCAGCAGAGATTCGTTCTACGAGCAGTACTTC. This sequence encodes CATSRDSFYEQYF.

This chain joins TRBV18 and TRBJ1-1; D is perhaps TRBD1 (6 bases). Germline loops: CDR1 KGHSH, CDR2 LQKENI. This CDR3 contains 15 residues. Between the trimmed V and J ends, which lost 1 base and 7 bases, there was a span of 16 bases. The CDR3 DNA reads TGTGCCAGCTCACCACAGCCCCCAGGGGATAGTGAAGCTTTCTTT. Encoded protein: CASSPQPPGDSEAFF.

The genes are TRBV5-5 and TRBJ1-5; 7 bases align to TRBD1. The germline V gene has CDR1 SGHKS and CDR2 YYEKEE (reference sequence). V was pared by 4 bases and J by 4 bases, with 5 bases of the junction left unmatched. The CDR3 length is 14 residues. The CDR3 region is CASSTGAWNQPQHF. DNA of the CDR3: TGTGCCAGCAGCACAGGGGCCTGGAATCAGCCCCAGCATTTT.

This rearrangement joins TRBV2 to TRBJ1-4; 9 bases map to TRBD1. The CDR3 loop spans 13 amino acids. Germline V lookup: CDR1 SNHLY, CDR2 FYNNEI. After removal of 6 bases from V and 8 bases from J, the junction contained 4 bases not matched to a gene. CDR3: CASRDRGDEKLFF. As DNA, the CDR3 is TGTGCCAGCAGGGACAGGGGAGACGAAAAACTGTTTTTT.

This sequence joins TRBV1 and TRBJ2-7; the table assigns TRBD1, which was not confirmed against the DNA. TRBV1 is tagged as a pseudogene. This CDR3 has 15 amino acids. This CDR3 is CTSSQDSTDSYEQYF. DNA for the CDR3: TGCACCAGCAGCCAAGATTCAACAGACTCCTACGAGCAGTACTTC.

The chain has TRBV19 and TRBJ2-7; D possibly corresponds to TRBD2 (6 bases). Germline V lookup: CDR1 LNHDA, CDR2 SQIVND (reference sequence). The V end was cut by 1 base, the J end by 5 bases, with 12 bases between. The CDR3 contains 14 residues. CDR3 in DNA: TGTGCCAGTAGTATAGTAAGTGGAGGGAACGAGCAGTACTTC. Protein sequence: CASSIVSGGNEQYF.

The J gene is TRBJ1-1, the V gene TRBV27; 8 bases line up with TRBD1. V lost 7 bases and J lost 5; bases outside the gene matches: 9. Germline V gives CDR1 MNHEY, CDR2 SMNVEV (reference sequence). The CDR3 consists of 14 residues. The CDR3 reads CASTSLGTGTEAFF. The CDR3 DNA reads TGTGCCAGCACCAGTCTGGGGACAGGTACTGAAGCTTTCTTT.

The chain has TRBV7-3 and TRBJ2-1; D remains ambiguous. The V gene's germline CDR1 is SGHTA and CDR2 FQGTGA. The CDR3 covers 12 residues. Trimming took 5 bases from V and 8 from J, leaving 10 bases between them. CDR3 bases: TGTGCCAGCAGCATCGATCGCGATGAGCAGTTCTTC. Its translation: CASSIDRDEQFF.

The chain is built from TRBV1 and TRBJ2-2; the tabulated D call, TRBD2, remains unverified against the DNA. TRBV1 is a pseudogene. The CDR3 length is 15 residues. CDR3 nucleotides: TGCACCAGCAGCCATCCGGGACTAGCGTCCGGGGAGCTGTTTTTT. Its translation: CTSSHPGLASGELFF.

The chain joins TRBV19 to TRBJ2-5; 9 positions match TRBD2. Germline CDR1 LNHDA, CDR2 SQIVND (reference sequence). J lost 7 bases, V lost 4 bases, and 10 bases had no gene match. This CDR3 has 15 residues. As DNA, the CDR3 is TGTGCCAGTAGTACCAGCGGGAGGAAGGAGGGGACCCAGTACTTC. It codes for CASSTSGRKEGTQYF.

The chain couples TRBV28 to TRBJ1-1; 10 bases map to TRBD1. J lost 6 bases, V lost 3 bases, and 7 bases had no gene match. Germline assignment: CDR1 MDHEN and CDR2 SYDVKM. CDR3 size: 15 residues. The CDR3 protein is CASSFAGQGGPEAFF. The DNA of the CDR3 is TGTGCCAGCAGTTTTGCCGGACAGGGGGGCCCTGAAGCTTTCTTT. The variable domain in full, completed from reference TRBV28 and TRBJ1-1, reads DVKVTQSSRYLVKRTGEKVFLECVQDMDHENMFWYRQDPGLGLRLIYFSYDVKMKEKGDIPEGYSVSREKKERFSLILESASTNQTSMYLCASSFAGQGGPEAFFGQGTRLTVV.

The chain has TRBV5-6 and TRBJ2-7, with 11 bases lining up with TRBD1. Trimming cost V 4 bases and J 5 bases; bases outside gene matches: 2. Germline V CDR1 and CDR2: SGHDT, YYEEEE. The CDR3 contains 13 residues. In DNA, the CDR3 is TGTGCCAGCAGCGAGGGACAGGGGGACGAGCAGTACTTC. Translated: CASSEGQGDEQYF.

CDR3 protein: CASRPQESNQPQHF. The CDR3 DNA follows: TGTGCCAGCAGGCCACAGGAAAGCAATCAGCCCCAGCATTTT. This chain connects TRBV6-5 to TRBJ1-5; TRBD1 is a possible D gene (5 bases). The CDR3 extends over 14 amino acids. Trimming left V 6 bases short and J 1 base short, with 10 bases between. CDR1 and CDR2 (germline): MNHEY, SVGAGI.

The chain couples TRBV28 to TRBJ2-7; TRBD2 is a possible D gene (5 bases). The V end was cut by 3 bases, the J end by 3 bases, with 6 bases between. From germline, CDR1 is MDHEN and CDR2 SYDVKM. The CDR3 runs to 12 residues. The DNA of the CDR3 is TGTGCCAGCAGTTTGGGGAGCTACGAGCAGTACTTC. This codes for CASSLGSYEQYF.

V and J are TRBV4-1 and TRBJ2-6; 7 bases align to TRBD1. This CDR3 is built from 18 residues. The junction had 6 bases not matched to a gene; V was cut back by 1 base and J by 0 bases. Germline-derived CDR1 and CDR2 are MGHRA and YSYEKL. Written as DNA, the CDR3 is TGCGCCAGCAGCCAAGTGAGACAGGGAGACTCTGGGGCCAACGTCCTGACTTTC. It codes for CASSQVRQGDSGANVLTF.

V usage is TRBV5-6 and J usage is TRBJ1-2; possibly TRBD1 for D (6 bases). The germline V gene has CDR1 SGHDT and CDR2 YYEEEE. The length of the CDR3 is 12 residues. The V and J ends lost 4 bases and 4 bases respectively, with 8 bases between them. CDR3 coding DNA: TGTGCCAGCAGCGTGGACAGCTATGGCTACACCTTC. Protein sequence: CASSVDSYGYTF.

The chain joins TRBV6-5 to TRBJ2-2; 10 bases agree with TRBD1. CDR1 MNHEY and CDR2 SVGAGI come from the germline V gene. The CDR3 contains 15 residues. V was pared by 5 bases and J by 4 bases, with 4 bases of the junction left unmatched. This CDR3 is CASSTRTGGTGELFF. CDR3 DNA sequence: TGTGCCAGCAGTACCCGGACAGGGGGCACCGGGGAGCTGTTTTTT.